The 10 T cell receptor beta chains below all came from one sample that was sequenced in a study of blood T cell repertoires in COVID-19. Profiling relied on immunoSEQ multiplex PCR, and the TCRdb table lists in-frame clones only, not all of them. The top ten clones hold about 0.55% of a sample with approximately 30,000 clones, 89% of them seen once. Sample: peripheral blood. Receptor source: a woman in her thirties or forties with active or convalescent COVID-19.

The CDR3 nucleotides read TGTGCCAGCAGCAAGGACAGGGACGAGCAGTACTTC. Translated: CASSKDRDEQYF. The chain recombines TRBV11-1 with TRBJ2-7; TRBD1 aligns across 8 bases. This CDR3 is built from 12 residues. Germline lookup yields CDR1 SGHAT and CDR2 FQDESV (reference sequence). The J segment lost 5 bases and the V segment lost 5 bases, leaving 2 bases of the junction unmatched.

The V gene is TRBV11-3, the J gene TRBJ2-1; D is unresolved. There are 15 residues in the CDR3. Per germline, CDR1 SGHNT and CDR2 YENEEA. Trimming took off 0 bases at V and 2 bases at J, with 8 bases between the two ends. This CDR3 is CASSLDERTYNEQFF. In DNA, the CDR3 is TGTGCCAGCAGCTTAGATGAGCGTACCTACAATGAGCAGTTCTTC.

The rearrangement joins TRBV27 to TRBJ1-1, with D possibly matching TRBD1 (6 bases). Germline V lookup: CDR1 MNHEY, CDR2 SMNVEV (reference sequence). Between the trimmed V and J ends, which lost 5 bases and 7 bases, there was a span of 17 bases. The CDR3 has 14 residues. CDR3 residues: CASSESPTGGEAFF. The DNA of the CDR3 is TGTGCCAGCAGTGAAAGCCCGACAGGCGGTGAAGCTTTCTTT.

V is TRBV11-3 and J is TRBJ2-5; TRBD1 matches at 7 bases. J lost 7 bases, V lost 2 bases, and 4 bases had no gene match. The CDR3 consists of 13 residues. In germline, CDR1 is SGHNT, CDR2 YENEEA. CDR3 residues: CASSLQGDATQYF. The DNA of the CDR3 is TGTGCCAGCAGCTTACAGGGGGATGCGACCCAGTACTTC.

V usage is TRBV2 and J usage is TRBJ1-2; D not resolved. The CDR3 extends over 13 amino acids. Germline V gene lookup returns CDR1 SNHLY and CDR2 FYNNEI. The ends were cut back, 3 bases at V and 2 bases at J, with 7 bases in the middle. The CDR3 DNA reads TGTGCCAGCAGTGACAGAGGGAACTATGGCTACACCTTC. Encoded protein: CASSDRGNYGYTF.

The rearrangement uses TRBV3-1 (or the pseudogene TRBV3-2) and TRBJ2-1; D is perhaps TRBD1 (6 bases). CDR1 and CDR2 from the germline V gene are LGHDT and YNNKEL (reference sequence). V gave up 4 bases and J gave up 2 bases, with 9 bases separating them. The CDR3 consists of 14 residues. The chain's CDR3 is CASSRDRTYNEQFF. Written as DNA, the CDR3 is TGTGCCAGCAGCCGCGACAGGACCTACAATGAGCAGTTCTTC.

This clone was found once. The CDR3 is CASSQDRSRGNEQFF. The CDR3 region has the DNA TGTGCCAGCAGCCAAGACCGATCAAGGGGGAATGAGCAGTTCTTC. This rearrangement joins TRBV14 to TRBJ2-1; D is possibly TRBD1 (6 bases). V was pared by 0 bases and J by 7 bases, with 13 bases between. The CDR3 extends over 15 amino acids. Germline loops: CDR1 SGHDN, CDR2 FVKESK. The full variable domain, completed using reference TRBV14 and TRBJ2-1, is EAGVTQFPSHSVIEKGQTVTLRCDPISGHDNLYWYRRVMGKEIKFLLHFVKESKQDESGMPNNRFLAERTGGTYSTLKVQPAELEDSGVYFCASSQDRSRGNEQFFGPGTRLTVL.

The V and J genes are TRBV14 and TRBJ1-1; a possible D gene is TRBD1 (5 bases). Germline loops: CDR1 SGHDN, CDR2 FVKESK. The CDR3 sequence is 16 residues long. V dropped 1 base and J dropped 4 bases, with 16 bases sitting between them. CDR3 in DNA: TGTGCCAGCAGCCAAGGGGCGGAGGGGTTGGGCACTGAAGCTTTCTTT. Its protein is CASSQGAEGLGTEAFF.

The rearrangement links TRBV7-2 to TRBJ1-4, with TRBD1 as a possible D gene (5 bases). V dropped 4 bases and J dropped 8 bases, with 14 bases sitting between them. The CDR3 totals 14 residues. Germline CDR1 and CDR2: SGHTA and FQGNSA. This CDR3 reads CASSSGTAGEKLFF. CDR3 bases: TGTGCCAGCAGCTCCGGGACGGCGGGGGAAAAACTGTTTTTT. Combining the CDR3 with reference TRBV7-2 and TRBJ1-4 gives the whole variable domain GAGVSQSPSNKVTEKGKDVELRCDPISGHTALYWYRQSLGQGLEFLIYFQGNSAPDKSGLPSDRFSAERTGGSVSTLTIQRTQQEDSAVYLCASSSGTAGEKLFFGSGTQLSVL.

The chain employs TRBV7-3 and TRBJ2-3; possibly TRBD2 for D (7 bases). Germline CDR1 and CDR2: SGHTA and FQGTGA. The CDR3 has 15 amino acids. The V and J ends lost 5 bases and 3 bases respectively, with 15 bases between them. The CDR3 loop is CASSPLGGRTDTQYF. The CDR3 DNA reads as TGTGCCAGCAGCCCCCTGGGGGGGCGGACAGATACGCAGTATTTT.